This T cell receptor beta chain was obtained from a study of cytomegalovirus exposure and HLA in healthy donors. Study in general: Most genotyped donors, over 70% of some 400, had Caucasian-associated genetic ancestry.

PCR primers comprised 60 Vbeta and 13 Jbeta primers. Sequenced by immunoSEQ multiplex PCR; TCRdb stores in-frame clones only, minus some. The sample contains roughly 120,000 clones, approximately 67% of which appear only once. These donors counted as nominally healthy when sampled, but unrecorded immune exposures were likely. With 2 bases clipped from V and 5 bases from J, the junction kept 8 bases outside the gene matches. The CDR3 totals 15 residues. Germline V gene sequence: CDR1 SGHDT, CDR2 YYEEEE. What was sequenced was PBMCs. The chain combines TRBV5-6 with TRBJ2-5; 8 bases map to TRBD2. The source of this sequence is a young man in good health and CMV-seropositive. The CDR3 region has the DNA TGTGCCAGCAGCTTCGTCCGGGGGGGTCAGGAGACCCAGTACTTC. Protein product: CASSFVRGGQETQYF.